The 28 T cell receptor beta chains listed next were all sequenced from one sample in a study of cytomegalovirus exposure and HLA in healthy donors (dated by TCRdb to about 2017). Receptors were amplified or captured by the immunoSEQ multiplex PCR assay. TCRdb re-hosts the immuneACCESS table, in-frame sequences only. Its copies lack some clones; in the studies checked, an unresolved V gene accounts for under half of them, and the cause for the rest is not known. The sample profile shows some 110,000 clones; about 84% of them were found once. The ten largest clones take up about 5.3% of the sample. Sequenced: PBMCs. Receptors were obtained from a man in his late teens or twenties in good health and CMV-seronegative.

The rearrangement links TRBV19 to TRBJ1-2, with D hard to call. The CDR3 spans 13 residues. V was cut by 5 bases and J by 6 bases, with 13 bases left in between. The germline V gene has CDR1 LNHDA and CDR2 SQIVND (reference sequence). The CDR3 protein is CASSPRMADGYTF. DNA for the CDR3: TGTGCCAGTAGTCCTAGGATGGCCGATGGCTACACCTTC.

This sequence joins TRBV5-4 and TRBJ1-2, with 9 bases matching TRBD1. The CDR3 runs to 13 residues. Trimming cost V 3 bases and J 7 bases; bases outside gene matches: 4. Germline CDR1 SGHNT, CDR2 YYREEE (reference sequence). Here the CDR3 reads CASSSQGAAGYTF. In DNA form, the CDR3 reads TGTGCCAGCAGCTCACAGGGGGCGGCTGGCTACACCTTC.

The chain is built from TRBV4-1 and TRBJ2-7, with D tentatively TRBD1 (6 bases). In germline, CDR1 is MGHRA, CDR2 YSYEKL. The CDR3 runs 15 residues. V was pared by 0 bases and J by 6 bases, with 15 bases between. The CDR3 here is CASSQDPGTKFEQYF. CDR3 sequence (DNA): TGCGCCAGCAGCCAAGATCCCGGGACAAAATTCGAGCAGTACTTC.

V usage is TRBV14 and J usage is TRBJ2-3; 9 bases map to TRBD1. J gave up 5 bases and V 4 bases, and 7 bases lay outside the gene matches. The CDR3 has 15 amino acids. The germline V gene has CDR1 SGHDN and CDR2 FVKESK. Here the CDR3 reads CASSRPGQGRDTQYF. In DNA, the CDR3 is TGTGCCAGCAGCCGCCCGGGACAGGGTCGAGATACGCAGTATTTT.

V and J are TRBV27 and TRBJ1-2, with 12 bases matching TRBD1. This CDR3 contains 15 residues. Germline CDR1 reads MNHEY; CDR2 reads SMNVEV (reference sequence). V lost 4 bases to trimming and J lost 7 bases; unmatched junction nucleotides: 7. The CDR3 coding sequence is TGTGCCAGCAGTTCGATGGGACAGGGGGCGATTGGCTACACCTTC. Translating it yields CASSSMGQGAIGYTF.

Comments on this clone: This CDR3 is also generated by other DNA sequences in the sample. The chain links TRBV5-4 to TRBJ2-7; possibly TRBD1 for D (6 bases). The CDR3 has 12 amino acids. Germline lookup yields CDR1 SGHNT and CDR2 YYREEE (reference sequence). V was clipped by 4 bases and J by 3 bases, with 8 bases between them. CDR3 nucleotide sequence: TGTGCCAGCAGCCTACAGGGCTACGAGCAGTACTTC. Translated, it gives CASSLQGYEQYF.

This clone was picked up a small number of times. The chain couples TRBV19 to TRBJ2-1; TRBD1 matches at 7 bases. Germline loops: CDR1 LNHDA, CDR2 SQIVND (reference sequence). V was clipped by 9 bases and J by 6 bases; unmatched bases: 14. The CDR3 consists of 15 residues. The CDR3 nucleotides read TGTGCCAGCGTGGAAAAGAGGGGGCCGGTCAATGAGCAGTTCTTC. It is translated as CASVEKRGPVNEQFF.

The chain is built from TRBV5-6 and TRBJ1-5; 8 nucleotides line up with TRBD1. CDR3 length equals 15 residues. J lost 7 bases, V lost 4 bases, and 10 bases had no gene match. Germline V lookup: CDR1 SGHDT, CDR2 YYEEEE. In DNA, the CDR3 is TGTGCCAGCAGCCTGAGACAGGGGCGAGGACAGCCCCAGCATTTT. It codes for CASSLRQGRGQPQHF.

This chain links TRBV15 with TRBJ2-1; no clear D gene. Germline V gene data show CDR1 as LNHNV and CDR2 as YYDKDF (reference sequence). V gave up 3 bases and J gave up 5 bases, with 8 bases separating them. This CDR3 spans 13 amino acids. The CDR3 spells CATSRRIDNEQFF. The CDR3, as DNA: TGTGCCACCAGCAGGAGAATAGACAATGAGCAGTTCTTC.

The V and J genes are TRBV2 and TRBJ2-7; the D gene is possibly TRBD1 (6 bases). CDR3 length: 14 amino acids. Trimming pared 2 bases from V and 2 bases from J, leaving 10 bases between. Germline CDR1 is SNHLY and CDR2 is FYNNEI. As DNA, the CDR3 is TGTGCCAGCAGTGAATCGGACAGACCCTACGAGCAGTACTTC. This encodes CASSESDRPYEQYF.

The genes are TRBV5-4 and TRBJ2-7; 11 bases map to TRBD2. Germline lookup yields CDR1 SGHNT and CDR2 YYREEE (reference sequence). V trimming: 2 bases; J trimming: 4 bases; junction bases outside the gene matches: 2. The CDR3 sequence is 14 residues long. DNA of the CDR3: TGTGCCAGCAGCTTACTAGCGGGGGATTACGAGCAGTACTTC. The encoded protein is CASSLLAGDYEQYF.

The V call is TRBV6-1, the J call TRBJ1-3; 7 bases align to TRBD1. V gave up 4 bases and J gave up 4 bases; unmatched junction bases: 7. CDR3 length: 15 amino acids. Germline lookup yields CDR1 MNHNS and CDR2 SASEGT. CDR3 bases: TGTGCCAGCAGTGGACGGACAGGTGGAGGAAACACCATATATTTT. Translating gives CASSGRTGGGNTIYF.

The rearrangement joins TRBV11-2 to TRBJ2-1; 10 bases agree with TRBD2. Trimming removed 4 bases from V and 4 bases from J; junction bases left unmatched: 4. Germline V gene sequence: CDR1 SGHAT, CDR2 FQNNGV. The CDR3 is made up of 15 amino acids. This CDR3 is CASSSGLADYNEQFF. The CDR3 coding sequence is TGTGCCAGCAGCTCAGGACTAGCGGATTACAATGAGCAGTTCTTC.

The chain combines TRBV5-6 with TRBJ2-3, with 7 bases lining up with TRBD1. The CDR3 extends over 15 amino acids. The V segment lost 4 bases and the J segment 2 bases; nucleotides outside the gene matches: 7. Germline CDR1 and CDR2: SGHDT and YYEEEE. The CDR3 is CASSTGVRDTDTQYF. The CDR3 DNA sequence: TGTGCCAGCAGCACAGGGGTTAGGGACACAGATACGCAGTATTTT.

The rearrangement joins TRBV12-5 to TRBJ1-1; 7 bases fit TRBD1. The junction had 11 bases not matched to a gene; V was cut back by 7 bases and J by 6 bases. The germline gives CDR1 LGHNT, CDR2 FRNRAP. The CDR3 runs to 14 residues. The CDR3 protein is CASAKTTGDAEAFF. CDR3 sequence (DNA): TGTGCTAGTGCCAAAACTACAGGGGACGCTGAAGCTTTCTTT.

The J gene is TRBJ2-7, the V gene TRBV6-1, with 9 bases identical to TRBD1. The CDR3 is 15 residues long. The V gene's germline CDR1 is MNHNS and CDR2 SASEGT. Trimming removed 4 bases from V and 2 bases from J; junction bases left unmatched: 6. This chain's CDR3 is CASSALGQGPYEQYF. CDR3 coding DNA: TGTGCCAGCAGTGCATTGGGACAGGGTCCCTACGAGCAGTACTTC.

This chain uses TRBV5-1 with TRBJ2-6; D is unclear. This CDR3 is built from 14 residues. Per germline, CDR1 SGHRS and CDR2 YFSETQ. Trimming removed 2 bases from V and 2 bases from J, with 5 bases in between. CDR3 loop: CASSFIPGANVLTF. In DNA form, the CDR3 reads TGCGCCAGCAGCTTTATCCCTGGGGCCAACGTCCTGACTTTC. The variable domain in full, completed from reference TRBV5-1 and TRBJ2-6, reads KAGVTQTPRYLIKTRGQQVTLSCSPISGHRSVSWYQQTPGQGLQFLFEYFSETQRNKGNFPGRFSGRQFSNSRSEMNVSTLELGDSALYLCASSFIPGANVLTFGAGSRLTVL.

This clone was counted only a few times. The chain combines TRBV6-1 with TRBJ2-7; the match to TRBD2 covers 8 bases. Trimming at V came to 7 bases and at J to 7 bases, leaving 9 bases not matched to a gene. Germline CDR1 reads MNHNS; CDR2 reads SASEGT. This CDR3 contains 13 residues. The CDR3 DNA reads as TGTGCCAGCACGGGGGGGTCCCTTCGGGAGCAGTACTTC. This encodes CASTGGSLREQYF.

This chain uses TRBV19 with TRBJ2-7, with 13 bases identical to TRBD2. The CDR3 is 14 residues long. V dropped 6 bases and J dropped 7; count of bases not matched to a gene: 6. Germline loops: CDR1 LNHDA, CDR2 SQIVND (reference sequence). CDR3 amino acids: CASRRTSGSQEQYF. CDR3 sequence (DNA): TGTGCCAGTAGAAGGACTAGCGGGAGTCAAGAGCAGTACTTC. Drawing the rest from reference TRBV19 and TRBJ2-7, the complete variable domain is DGGITQSPKYLFRKEGQNVTLSCEQNLNHDAMYWYRQDPGQGLRLIYYSQIVNDFQKGDIAEGYSVSREKKESFPLTVTSAQKNPTAFYLCASRRTSGSQEQYFGPGTRLTVT.

The chain links TRBV19 to TRBJ2-7, with 7 bases aligning to TRBD1. Per the germline V gene, CDR1 is LNHDA and CDR2 is SQIVND (reference sequence). Trimming at V came to 3 bases and at J to 5 bases, leaving 4 bases not matched to a gene. The CDR3 covers 13 residues. CDR3 sequence: CASSINRGHEQYF. In nucleotides, the CDR3 is TGTGCCAGTAGTATCAACAGGGGCCACGAGCAGTACTTC. The full variable domain, rest sourced from reference TRBV19 and TRBJ2-7, is DGGITQSPKYLFRKEGQNVTLSCEQNLNHDAMYWYRQDPGQGLRLIYYSQIVNDFQKGDIAEGYSVSREKKESFPLTVTSAQKNPTAFYLCASSINRGHEQYFGPGTRLTVT.

The J gene is TRBJ2-3, the V gene TRBV27, with D possibly TRBD1 on 5 matching bases. The CDR3 runs 14 residues. With 1 base removed from V and 3 bases from J, the gap between germline ends came to 8 bases. Germline V lookup: CDR1 MNHEY, CDR2 SMNVEV (reference sequence). The CDR3 protein is CASSLLPGTDTQYF. CDR3 sequence (DNA): TGTGCCAGCAGTTTATTGCCAGGGACAGATACGCAGTATTTT.

V and J are TRBV6-1 and TRBJ2-5, with 7 bases aligning to TRBD2. Germline V gives CDR1 MNHNS, CDR2 SASEGT. The trim removed 2 bases at V and 5 bases at J, leaving 8 bases unmatched. The length of the CDR3 is 15 residues. The CDR3 nucleotides are TGTGCCAGCAGTGAAAACAGCGGGAAGATTGAGACCCAGTACTTC. Translation gives CASSENSGKIETQYF.

A single count supports this clone. The genes are TRBV5-1 and TRBJ1-1; D may be TRBD1 (6 bases). Germline V lookup: CDR1 SGHRS, CDR2 YFSETQ. The CDR3 consists of 14 residues. V was shortened by 4 bases and J by 1 base, with 11 bases between the two germline ends. The CDR3 spells CASSLQTGNTEAFF. The CDR3 DNA reads as TGCGCCAGCAGCCTTCAGACAGGGAACACTGAAGCTTTCTTT.

Notes on this clone: Other DNA sequences in the same sample also yield this CDR3. The chain has TRBV6-5 and TRBJ1-1; tentative D call: TRBD1 (5 bases). The CDR3 consists of 13 residues. Germline CDR1 MNHEY, CDR2 SVGAGI. The ends were cut back, 4 bases at V and 1 base at J, with 7 bases in the middle. The CDR3: CASSSTENTEAFF. CDR3 nucleotide sequence: TGTGCCAGCAGTTCGACAGAGAACACTGAAGCTTTCTTT.

The V gene is TRBV13, the J gene TRBJ2-4; TRBD2 matches 7 bases. The CDR3 covers 14 residues. With V trimmed by 5 bases and J by 1 base, 2 bases remained unmatched. Germline V gene data show CDR1 as PRHDT and CDR2 as FYEKMQ (reference sequence). Here the CDR3 reads CASSGGVAKNIQYF. The CDR3 DNA sequence: TGTGCCAGCAGCGGGGGGGTCGCCAAAAACATTCAGTACTTC.

The V gene is TRBV11-3, the J gene TRBJ2-7; a possible D gene is TRBD1 (5 bases). The CDR3 runs to 16 residues. V gave up 2 bases and J gave up 2 bases, with 16 bases separating them. Per the germline V gene, CDR1 is SGHNT and CDR2 is YENEEA. The CDR3 here is CASSLSGSRAPYEQYF. CDR3 coding DNA: TGTGCCAGCAGCTTAAGTGGATCCAGGGCCCCCTACGAGCAGTACTTC. Together with reference TRBV11-3 and TRBJ2-7, the CDR3 gives the full variable domain: EAGVVQSPRYKIIEKKQPVAFWCNPISGHNTLYWYLQNLGQGPELLIRYENEEAVDDSQLPKDRFSAERLKGVDSTLKIQPAELGDSAVYLCASSLSGSRAPYEQYFGPGTRLTVT.

The chain recombines TRBV29-1 with TRBJ2-3, with TRBD2 matching over 12 bases. The ends lost 6 bases at V and 4 bases at J; junction bases unmatched: 5. Looked up from germline, CDR1 is SQVTM and CDR2 is ANQGSEA. The CDR3 loop spans 14 amino acids. For the CDR3, the DNA is TGCAGCGTCTCTAGCGGGGGGGTGGCAGATACGCAGTATTTT. Translating it yields CSVSSGGVADTQYF.

The chain employs TRBV6-5 and TRBJ2-1; 14 bases align to TRBD2. Germline V gene sequence: CDR1 MNHEY, CDR2 SVGAGI. CDR3 length: 16 amino acids. J lost 10 bases, V lost 0 bases, and 5 bases had no gene match. CDR3 sequence reads: CASSYSGLAGVGEQFF. The CDR3 nucleotides are TGTGCCAGCAGTTACTCGGGACTAGCGGGAGTGGGGGAGCAGTTCTTC.